This passage covers 18 T cell receptor beta chains from one sample sequenced in a study of tumor and adjacent non-tumor tissue in lung cancer. RNA was extracted from bulk tissue without any cell sorting. A modified ARM-PCR protocol with three rounds of nested PCR amplified TCRbeta. TCRdb reprocessed the multiplex PCR reads via MiXCR and lists one record per CDR3 protein. This sample carries approximately 120,000 distinct CDR3 sequences, roughly 64% of them seen once, and the ten largest clones take 9.5% to 15%. Sequenced input: lung tumor tissue. Receptors originate from a man aged 25 to 45 with non-small cell lung cancer.

A remark on this clonotype: One end of the junction does not line up with germline, which may come from a read error. V usage is TRBV6-2 or TRBV6-3 and J usage is TRBJ2-6; TRBD1 matches 8 bases. The CDR3 runs 15 residues. Germline V gives CDR1 MNHEY, CDR2 SVGEGT. CDR3 amino acids: CASSPRGPWANILTF. The CDR3 DNA sequence: TGTGCCAGCAGTCCCAGGGGGCCTTGGGCCAACATCCTGACTTTT.

This sequence joins TRBV5-5 and TRBJ2-7; the D gene is possibly TRBD2 (5 bases). The V end lost 6 bases, the J end lost 6 bases, and 19 bases lay between the germline ends. The germline gives CDR1 SGHKS, CDR2 YYEKEE (reference sequence). The CDR3 is made up of 14 amino acids. CDR3 nucleotides: TGTGCCAGCAATTTGGACCTGTCCGGGGTCGAGCAGTACTTC. Amino acids: CASNLDLSGVEQYF.

A few counts support this clonotype. The J gene is TRBJ2-6, the V gene TRBV5-1; D is ambiguous. Germline assignment: CDR1 SGHRS and CDR2 YFSETQ. This CDR3 is built from 14 residues. The V gene lost 1 base and the J gene lost 1 base, with 3 bases spanning the gap. The CDR3 spells CASSLQSGANVLTF. The CDR3, as DNA: TGCGCCAGCAGCTTGCAATCTGGGGCCAACGTCCTGACTTTC.

A note on this clonotype: This may come from a read error, since a much larger clone is one base off. V is TRBV6-1 and J is TRBJ1-1; D is unresolved. This CDR3 region has 14 residues. Germline V gene lookup returns CDR1 MNHNS and CDR2 SASEGT. CDR3 sequence (DNA): TGTGCCAGCACTGAAGGCGGAACTAACACTGAAGCTTTCTTT. Protein: CASTEGGTNTEAFF.

Concerning this clonotype: As the CDR3 is not closed by the conserved phenylalanine or tryptophan, this likely results from a read error. This chain uses TRBV12-3 or TRBV12-4 with TRBJ2-1, with 7 bases aligning to TRBD1. The CDR3 consists of 15 residues. DNA of the CDR3: TGTGCCAGCAGTCCCCCAGGGGGTGGAAACAATGAACAGTTCCTC. This gives the protein CASSPPGGGNNEQFL.

This clonotype came up many times. V usage is TRBV10-3 and J usage is TRBJ1-2, with a tentative D call TRBD1 (5 bases). The CDR3 has 14 amino acids. Germline V gene lookup returns CDR1 ENHRY and CDR2 SYGVKD. Trimming took 3 bases from V and 2 from J, leaving 10 bases between them. CDR3 in DNA: TGTGCCATCAGTGATGCGGGGCAGAACTATGGCTACACCTTC. Its translation: CAISDAGQNYGYTF.

In regard to this clonotype: An end of the junction does not agree with germline; a read error may underlie this. J is TRBJ1-5 and V is TRBV6-6; 7 nucleotides agree with TRBD1. Per germline, CDR1 MNHNY and CDR2 SVGAGI (reference sequence). CDR3 length: 15 residues. CDR3 loop: CANSPSGGSNHPQHF. The CDR3 DNA reads TGTGCCAACAGCCCCTCAGGGGGTAGCAATCACCCCCAGCATTTT.

A remark on this clonotype: A read error may explain this, as a much larger clone is one base away. The V and J genes are TRBV4-2 and TRBJ2-1; 10 positions match TRBD2. Germline assignment: CDR1 LGHNA and CDR2 YNFKEQ. CDR3 length: 16 amino acids. CDR3 DNA sequence: TGTCCCAGCAGCCCCGCCGGAGCGGGAGGGTACAATGAGCAGTTCTTC. Its translation: CPSSPAGAGGYNEQFF.

A note on this clonotype: No conserved phenylalanine or tryptophan ends this CDR3, so it is likely a read error. The DNA is omitted, as the CDR3 cannot be located on it reliably, and the CDR3 follows TCRdb's listing. The chain carries TRBV20-1 and TRBJ2-5; the table's D call, TRBD2, has no DNA check behind it. Both ends counted, the CDR3 spans 14 residues. Germline values: CDR1 DFQATT, CDR2 SNEGSKA (reference sequence). The CDR3 loop reads CSARVGLAAETQYS.

To note about this clonotype: The junction shows a germline mismatch at one end, possibly a read error. The chain has TRBV11-2 and TRBJ2-3, with D possibly TRBD1 on 6 matching bases. The CDR3 runs 16 residues. Germline CDR1 SGHAT, CDR2 FQNNGV. The CDR3 coding sequence is TGTGCCAGCAGGGCCAACCTTGGACAGCACACAGATACACAGTATTTT. Its protein is CASRANLGQHTDTQYF.

This clonotype appeared a few times. Written as DNA, the CDR3 is TGTGCCACCCTTGAAGGATCCGGCACAGATACGCAGTATTTT. It is translated as CATLEGSGTDTQYF. This chain uses TRBV10-3 with TRBJ2-3; D is undetermined. This CDR3 contains 14 residues. Trimming took off 10 bases at V and 1 base at J, with 15 bases between the two ends. From germline, CDR1 is ENHRY and CDR2 SYGVKD.

This clonotype was detected ten times or more. The rearrangement links TRBV20-1 to TRBJ2-7; TRBD1 matches at 9 bases. V lost 1 base to trimming and J lost 3 bases; unmatched junction nucleotides: 7. The length of the CDR3 is 15 residues. The germline gives CDR1 DFQATT, CDR2 SNEGSKA (reference sequence). CDR3 protein: CSARGGQGNFYEQYF. As DNA, the CDR3 is TGCAGTGCTAGAGGCGGACAGGGGAATTTCTACGAGCAGTACTTC.

Worth noting for this clonotype: Compared with germline, one end of the junction differs, possibly owing to a read error. The chain has TRBV11-1 and TRBJ1-1; TRBD1 is a possible D gene (5 bases). CDR3 length: 14 amino acids. Germline CDR1 and CDR2: SGHAT and FQDESV (reference sequence). CDR3 coding DNA: TGTGCCAACAGCTGGACAATTGTGAACACTGAAGCTTTCTTT. This sequence encodes CANSWTIVNTEAFF.

This clonotype was seen more than once but under ten times. A single base separates this from a much larger clone, so it may be a read error. The V call is TRBV20-1, the J call TRBJ1-2; D unresolved. The CDR3 has 14 amino acids. Trimming removed 0 bases at V and 4 bases at J, with 12 bases between. CDR1 is DFQATT and CDR2 is SNEGSKA in the germline V gene (reference sequence). Here the CDR3 reads CSARDGRPPYGYTF. CDR3 coding DNA: TGCAGTGCTAGAGATGGTAGGCCACCCTATGGCTACACCTTC.

About this clonotype: The junction and the germline gene differ at one end; a read error may be behind it. This chain joins TRBV11-2 and TRBJ2-1; 13 nucleotides align to TRBD2. The CDR3 is 15 residues long. The V gene's germline CDR1 is SGHAT and CDR2 FQNNGV. The CDR3: CASSPGTSGINEQSF. The CDR3 DNA is TGTGCCAGCAGCCCAGGGACTAGCGGGATAAATGAGCAGTCCTTC.

This rearrangement joins TRBV4-2 to TRBJ2-7, with D possibly being TRBD2 (6 bases). The germline V and J ends were trimmed by 4 bases and 4 bases, with 11 bases remaining between them. This CDR3 has 13 residues. The germline V gene encodes CDR1 LGHNA and CDR2 YNFKEQ. CDR3 DNA: TGTGCCAGCAGCCGAGGGACTCAATACGAGCAGTACTTC. Translation gives CASSRGTQYEQYF.

The rearrangement uses TRBV5-6 and TRBJ1-5, with D maybe TRBD1 (6 bases). With 7 bases removed from V and 6 bases from J, the gap between germline ends came to 26 bases. The CDR3 loop spans 17 amino acids. In germline, CDR1 is SGHDT, CDR2 YYEEEE. In DNA form, the CDR3 reads TGTGCCAGCGGCGTTAGGACAGCCAAAAGACCCGCTCAGCCCCAGCATTTT. It codes for CASGVRTAKRPAQPQHF.

Worth noting for this clonotype: This may stem from a read error, because a much larger clone lies one nucleotide away. The chain carries TRBV4-3 and TRBJ2-7, with no clear D. Germline values: CDR1 LGHNA, CDR2 YSLEER. This CDR3 region has 14 residues. For the CDR3, the DNA is TGCGCCAGCTGCCAGCAACCGAATTCCTACGAGCAGTACTTC. It is translated as CASCQQPNSYEQYF.